One and the same sample provided the 18 T cell receptor beta chains below, sequenced in a study of T cell repertoires in cytomegalovirus infection. TCRdb reprocessed the reads with MiXCR, giving one entry per CDR3 protein. Among approximately 730,000 distinct CDR3 sequences, 30% to 40% were seen once, and the ten largest hold 18%. Which antigens these TCRs recognize remains unknown. Sequenced material: cultured PBMCs, taken from culture after CMV antigen stimulation. The receptors shown here come from a human donor in good health (CMV status not recorded). Some clones in this sample may be carry-over from other donors' samples.

The CDR3 loop is CASSARTSHNEQFF. CDR3 DNA sequence: TGTGCCAGCAGTGCCCGGACTAGCCACAATGAGCAGTTCTTC. The chain is built from TRBV6-2 or TRBV6-3 and TRBJ2-1, with 8 nucleotides matching TRBD2. Germline CDR1 and CDR2: MNHEY and SVGEGT. J gave up 5 bases and V 5 bases, and 5 bases lay outside the gene matches. This CDR3 contains 14 residues.

J is TRBJ1-4 and V is TRBV6-1; the D is unclear. The V gene's germline CDR1 is MNHNS and CDR2 SASEGT. Trimming cost V 1 base and J 5 bases, with 8 bases left between them. The CDR3 has 14 residues. CDR3 region: CASSEGDINEKLFF. The DNA of the CDR3 is TGTGCCAGCAGTGAAGGTGACATAAATGAAAAACTGTTTTTT.

This clonotype appeared many times. The V call is TRBV7-8, the J call TRBJ2-5; D is ambiguous. The ends were cut back, 0 bases at V and 0 bases at J, with 14 bases in the middle. The germline V gene has CDR1 SGHVS and CDR2 FQNEAQ. This CDR3 has 17 amino acids. CDR3 coding DNA: TGTGCCAGCAGCTTAGCAGAGTCCTCAGGTTACCAAGAGACCCAGTACTTC. Protein: CASSLAESSGYQETQYF.

The rearrangement uses TRBV12-3 or TRBV12-4 and TRBJ2-5; a weak D match, TRBD2 (6 bases). The CDR3 extends over 17 amino acids. V was clipped by 5 bases and J by 3 bases, with 22 bases between them. This chain's CDR3 is CASSLRHRGAGKETQYF. As DNA, the CDR3 is TGTGCCAGCAGTCTCCGTCATAGGGGCGCGGGGAAAGAGACCCAGTACTTC.

The chain combines TRBV23-1 with TRBJ2-1; no clear D gene. TRBV23-1 has ORF status, its function being uncertain. V was cut by 0 bases and J by 7 bases, with 13 bases left in between. This CDR3 has 15 residues. The DNA for the CDR3 is TGCGCCAGCAGTCAATCCGTTCCGGTAGATAATGAGCAGTTCTTC. It codes for CASSQSVPVDNEQFF.

The chain is built from TRBV6-1 and TRBJ1-5; perhaps TRBD1 as D (6 bases). The CDR3 spans 14 residues. Germline V gene lookup returns CDR1 MNHNS and CDR2 SASEGT. Trimming left V 1 base short and J 5 bases short, with 9 bases between. CDR3 in DNA: TGTGCCAGCAGTGAAGGGACAGCGGATCAGCCCCAGCATTTT. Residues: CASSEGTADQPQHF.

The chain couples TRBV11-2 to TRBJ2-2; perhaps D is TRBD1 or TRBD2 (6 bases each). This CDR3 contains 15 residues. Looked up from germline, CDR1 is SGHAT and CDR2 is FQNNGV. V gave up 9 bases and J gave up 4 bases, with 18 bases separating them. CDR3 nucleotides: TGTGCCAGATACTGGGGGGCCTCGAGCACCGGGGAGCTGTTTTTT. Encoded protein: CARYWGASSTGELFF. The whole variable domain, remainder taken from reference TRBV11-2 and TRBJ2-2, is EAGVAQSPRYKIIEKRQSVAFWCNPISGHATLYWYQQILGQGPKLLIQFQNNGVVDDSQLPKDRFSAERLKGVDSTLKIQPAKLEDSAVYLCARYWGASSTGELFFGEGSRLTVL.

V and J are TRBV20-1 and TRBJ2-1; TRBD2 aligns across 14 bases. Germline V gene sequence: CDR1 DFQATT, CDR2 SNEGSKA (reference sequence). CDR3 size: 14 residues. The V segment lost 6 bases and the J segment 15 bases; nucleotides outside the gene matches: 13. The CDR3: CSAHPGLAGAIPFF. CDR3 coding DNA: TGCAGTGCCCACCCGGGACTAGCGGGGGCCATCCCGTTCTTC.

In its sample, this clonotype was seen many times. The V gene is TRBV7-9, the J gene TRBJ2-1; D is ambiguous. CDR3 size: 14 residues. Germline assignment: CDR1 SEHNR and CDR2 FQNEAQ (reference sequence). With 5 bases removed from V and 3 bases from J, the gap between germline ends came to 11 bases. CDR3 sequence: CASSPSLHYNEQFF. CDR3 bases: TGTGCCAGCAGCCCTTCGCTCCACTACAATGAGCAGTTCTTC.

The sample holds many counts of this clonotype. CDR3 nucleotide sequence: TGTGCCAGCAGCTTTCAGCCCTCGGACGAGCAGTACTTC. Residues: CASSFQPSDEQYF. The gene calls are TRBV7-2 and TRBJ2-7; D ambiguous. The CDR3 totals 13 residues. The V and J ends lost 3 bases and 5 bases respectively, with 11 bases between them. CDR1 is SGHTA and CDR2 is FQGNSA in the germline V gene.

This rearrangement joins TRBV20-1 to TRBJ2-1; 12 bases are a match to TRBD2. The CDR3 consists of 15 residues. Trimming removed 1 base from V and 7 bases from J; junction bases left unmatched: 5. Looked up from germline, CDR1 is DFQATT and CDR2 is SNEGSKA (reference sequence). The CDR3 loop reads CSARVTSGGRNEQFF. The CDR3, as DNA: TGCAGTGCTAGAGTGACTAGCGGGGGTAGAAATGAGCAGTTCTTC.

The chain links TRBV2 to TRBJ2-3; D remains ambiguous. CDR3 size: 14 residues. V was clipped by 4 bases and J by 3 bases, with 11 bases between them. Germline CDR1 and CDR2: SNHLY and FYNNEI. The CDR3 DNA is TGTGCCAGCAGTGCTACACAGAGAACAGATACGCAGTATTTT. Translated: CASSATQRTDTQYF.

This chain uses TRBV27 with TRBJ1-2; no definite D call. Germline CDR1 reads MNHEY; CDR2 reads SMNVEV (reference sequence). V was cut by 5 bases and J by 7 bases, with 14 bases left in between. The CDR3 length is 13 residues. The DNA for the CDR3 is TGTGCCAGCAGTCCCCCGGGGATGGGTGGCTACACCTTC. This gives the protein CASSPPGMGGYTF.

The chain links TRBV28 to TRBJ2-7; 11 bases are shared with TRBD1. The CDR3 consists of 16 residues. Germline V gene sequence: CDR1 MDHEN, CDR2 SYDVKM. V dropped 4 bases and J dropped 0; count of bases not matched to a gene: 5. CDR3 amino acids: CASSSIGTGGSYEQYF. CDR3 DNA sequence: TGTGCCAGCAGTTCCATTGGGACAGGGGGCTCCTACGAGCAGTACTTC.

CDR3: CASSFGAEGTQYF. The CDR3 region has the DNA TGTGCCAGCAGTTTTGGGGCAGAGGGTACGCAGTATTTT. This sequence joins TRBV27 and TRBJ2-3; D possibly matches TRBD1 or TRBD2 (5 bases each). The CDR3 contains 13 residues. Germline V gene sequence: CDR1 MNHEY, CDR2 SMNVEV (reference sequence). V dropped 3 bases and J dropped 8 bases, with 12 bases sitting between them.

This clonotype was seen ten or more times. The chain joins TRBV7-2 to TRBJ2-5; TRBD2 aligns across 7 bases. Germline CDR1 SGHTA, CDR2 FQGNSA. This CDR3 has 13 amino acids. Trimming at V came to 5 bases and at J to 4 bases, leaving 4 bases not matched to a gene. CDR3 in amino acids: CASSSGIRETQYF. In DNA form, the CDR3 reads TGTGCCAGCAGCAGCGGGATAAGAGAGACCCAGTACTTC.

The rearrangement joins TRBV10-2 to TRBJ2-2; D unresolved. Trimming left V 4 bases short and J 5 bases short, with 8 bases between. The CDR3 has 13 amino acids. The germline V gene has CDR1 WSHSY and CDR2 SAAADI. CDR3 residues: CASSVIGTGELFF. CDR3 DNA: TGCGCCAGCAGTGTAATCGGTACCGGGGAGCTGTTTTTT.

The chain employs TRBV2 and TRBJ2-7; tentatively, D is TRBD2 (6 bases). The germline V and J ends were trimmed by 8 bases and 2 bases, with 10 bases remaining between them. The germline V gene has CDR1 SNHLY and CDR2 FYNNEI. The CDR3 is 12 amino acids. CDR3 residues: CASGRGTYEQYF. Written as DNA, the CDR3 is TGTGCCAGCGGCCGGGGGACCTACGAGCAGTACTTC.